The T cell receptor beta chain under discussion was sequenced for a study of shared clonotypes between healthy human individuals. For the study at large: A few men and a couple of women, aged 18 to 49, were donors.

CDR1 is MDHEN, CDR2 SYDVKM, per germline. The CDR3 consists of 13 residues. V shed 6 bases and J shed 2 bases, with 10 bases lying between them. The authors divided CD4+ cells into CD45RA+ naive and CD45RA-negative memory subsets. With respect to this clone: The antigen is undetermined.

Whole-study findings and limits: Rarefaction demonstrated incomplete sorted-subset sequencing despite large depth.

As handled by the study authors: ImmunoSEQ supplied junction-only sequences lacking quality scores, so filtering was different. Using immunoSEQ multiplex PCR, the repertoire was profiled, and TCRdb retains in-frame clones only, with some absent. That table supplies the V and J calls and clone size; D and trimming were determined from the DNA. The table lists about 2.3 million clones, 92% of them singletons. The sequenced sample consisted of naive CD4+ T cells from PBMCs. The subset here: CD45RA+ positively selected. The genes are TRBV28 and TRBJ1-2; D unresolved. This TCR was recovered from a man aged 18 to 30 in good health. Some clones in this sample may be carry-over from other donors' samples. CDR3 coding DNA: TGTGCCAGCAGGATGGAAGCGAACTATGGCTACACCTTC. Translated: CASRMEANYGYTF.